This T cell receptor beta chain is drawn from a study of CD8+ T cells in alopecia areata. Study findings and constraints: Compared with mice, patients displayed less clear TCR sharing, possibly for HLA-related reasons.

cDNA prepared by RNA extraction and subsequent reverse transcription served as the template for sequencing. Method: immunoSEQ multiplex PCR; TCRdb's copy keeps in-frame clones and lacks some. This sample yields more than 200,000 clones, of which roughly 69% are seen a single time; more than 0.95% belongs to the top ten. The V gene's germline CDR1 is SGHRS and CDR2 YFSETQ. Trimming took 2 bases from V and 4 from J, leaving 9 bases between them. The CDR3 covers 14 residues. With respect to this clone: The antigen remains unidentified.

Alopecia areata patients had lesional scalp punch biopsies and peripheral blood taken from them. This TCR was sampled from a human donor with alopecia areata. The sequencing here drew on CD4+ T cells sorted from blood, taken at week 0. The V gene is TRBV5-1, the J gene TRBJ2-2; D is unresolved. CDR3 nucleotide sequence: TGCGCCAGCAGCTTCGCGGCCGGCACCGGGGAGCTGTTTTTT. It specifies CASSFAAGTGELFF.